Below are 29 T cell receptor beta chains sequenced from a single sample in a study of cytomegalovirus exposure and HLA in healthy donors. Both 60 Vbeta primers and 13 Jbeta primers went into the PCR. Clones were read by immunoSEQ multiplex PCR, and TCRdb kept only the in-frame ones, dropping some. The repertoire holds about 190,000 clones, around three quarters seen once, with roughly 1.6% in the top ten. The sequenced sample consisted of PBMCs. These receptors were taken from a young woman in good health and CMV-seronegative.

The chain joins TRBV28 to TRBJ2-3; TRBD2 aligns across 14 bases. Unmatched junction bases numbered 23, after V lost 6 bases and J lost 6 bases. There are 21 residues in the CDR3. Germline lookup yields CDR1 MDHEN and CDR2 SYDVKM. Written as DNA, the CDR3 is TGTGCCAGCAGGGCCGGGACAGGGACACTAGAGGGACTAGCGGGAGTTGATACGCAGTATTTT. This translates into CASRAGTGTLEGLAGVDTQYF.

The chain's CDR3 is CASSFGVGGFDNEAFF. The CDR3 nucleotides read TGTGCCAGCAGTTTTGGGGTGGGGGGTTTCGACAATGAAGCTTTCTTT. V gene TRBV27 combines with J gene TRBJ1-1, with a possible D match to TRBD1 (5 bases). In germline, CDR1 is MNHEY, CDR2 SMNVEV (reference sequence). Trimming cost V 3 bases and J 7 bases, with 21 bases left between them. This CDR3 contains 16 residues.

The CDR3 sequence: CASSPRQGSSYEQYF. The CDR3 DNA sequence: TGTGCCAGCAGCCCCCGACAGGGTTCTTCCTACGAGCAGTACTTC. The V call is TRBV9, the J call TRBJ2-7; 7 bases are a match to TRBD1. V dropped 4 bases and J dropped 1; count of bases not matched to a gene: 8. Germline V lookup: CDR1 SGDLS, CDR2 YYNGEE. The CDR3 length is 15 residues.

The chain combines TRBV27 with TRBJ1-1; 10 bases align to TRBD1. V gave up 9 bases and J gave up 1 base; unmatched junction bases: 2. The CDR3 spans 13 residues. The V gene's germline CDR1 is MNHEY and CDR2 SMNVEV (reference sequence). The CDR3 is CARRQGANTEAFF. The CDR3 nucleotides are TGTGCCAGGAGACAGGGGGCGAACACTGAAGCTTTCTTT.

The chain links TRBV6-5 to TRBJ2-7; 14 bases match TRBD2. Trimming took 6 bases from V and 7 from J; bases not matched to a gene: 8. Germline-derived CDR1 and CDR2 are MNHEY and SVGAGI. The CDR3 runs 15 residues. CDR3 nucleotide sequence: TGTGCCAGCAGGGGGACTAGCGGGAGATCGGGAGAGCAGTACTTC. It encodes CASRGTSGRSGEQYF.

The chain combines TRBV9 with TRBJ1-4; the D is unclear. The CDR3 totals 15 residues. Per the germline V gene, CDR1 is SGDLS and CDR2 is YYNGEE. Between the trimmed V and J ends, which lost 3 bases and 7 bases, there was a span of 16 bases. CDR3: CASSAGVGETEKLFF. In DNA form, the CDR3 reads TGTGCCAGCAGCGCCGGGGTTGGGGAGACTGAAAAACTGTTTTTT.

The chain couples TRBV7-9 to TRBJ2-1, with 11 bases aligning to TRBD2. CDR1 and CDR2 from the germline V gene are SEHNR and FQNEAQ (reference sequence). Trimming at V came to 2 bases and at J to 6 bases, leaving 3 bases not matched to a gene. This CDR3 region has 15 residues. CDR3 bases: TGTGCCAGCAGCTTAAGCACTAGCGGGAGCAATGAGCAGTTCTTC. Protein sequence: CASSLSTSGSNEQFF.

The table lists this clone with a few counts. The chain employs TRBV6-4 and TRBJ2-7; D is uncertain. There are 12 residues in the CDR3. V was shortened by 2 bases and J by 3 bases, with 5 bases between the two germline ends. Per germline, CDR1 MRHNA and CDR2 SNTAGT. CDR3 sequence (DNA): TGTGCCAGCAGTGACCGTTTCTACGAGCAGTACTTC. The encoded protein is CASSDRFYEQYF.

CDR3 region: CASSQGDRAFQETQYF. Written as DNA, the CDR3 is TGTGCCAGCAGCCAAGGAGACAGGGCGTTCCAAGAGACCCAGTACTTC. The rearrangement joins TRBV14 to TRBJ2-5; 7 nucleotides agree with TRBD1. There are 16 residues in the CDR3. Trimming at V came to 1 base and at J to 1 base, leaving 6 bases not matched to a gene. Looked up from germline, CDR1 is SGHDN and CDR2 is FVKESK.

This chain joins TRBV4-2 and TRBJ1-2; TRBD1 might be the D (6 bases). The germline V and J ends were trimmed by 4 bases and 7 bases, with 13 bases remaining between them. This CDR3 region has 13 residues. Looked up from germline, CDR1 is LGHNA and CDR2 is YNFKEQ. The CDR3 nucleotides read TGTGCCAGCAGCCTGTCGGGGGGCTCTGGCTACACCTTC. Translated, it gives CASSLSGGSGYTF.

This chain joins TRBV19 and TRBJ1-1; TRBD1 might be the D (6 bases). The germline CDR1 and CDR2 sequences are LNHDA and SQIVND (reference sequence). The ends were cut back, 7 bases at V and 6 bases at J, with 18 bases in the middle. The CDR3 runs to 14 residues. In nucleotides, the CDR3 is TGTGCCAGTACCCCGAATACAGGGAGCCCTGAAGCTTTCTTT. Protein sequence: CASTPNTGSPEAFF.

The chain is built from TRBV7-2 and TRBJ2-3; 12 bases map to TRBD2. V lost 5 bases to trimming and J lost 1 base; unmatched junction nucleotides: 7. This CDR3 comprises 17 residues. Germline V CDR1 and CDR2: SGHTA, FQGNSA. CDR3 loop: CASSQTGTSGRTDTQYF. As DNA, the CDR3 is TGTGCCAGCAGCCAGACCGGGACTAGCGGGCGCACAGATACGCAGTATTTT.

In DNA form, the CDR3 reads TGTGCCATCAGTGTTTCCGCTTCTAGCGGGCTTGGTGGCTACAATGAGCAGTTCTTC. Translation gives CAISVSASSGLGGYNEQFF. This rearrangement joins TRBV10-3 to TRBJ2-1, with 8 bases fitting TRBD2. The V gene's germline CDR1 is ENHRY and CDR2 SYGVKD. The CDR3 runs 19 residues. V shed 4 bases and J 3 bases; nucleotides not matched to a gene: 17.

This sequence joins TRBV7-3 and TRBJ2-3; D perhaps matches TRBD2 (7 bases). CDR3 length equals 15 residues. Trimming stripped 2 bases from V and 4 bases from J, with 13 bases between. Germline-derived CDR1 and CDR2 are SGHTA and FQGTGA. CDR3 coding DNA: TGTGCCAGCAGCTTACGGGGGGCCTTGGCAGATACGCAGTATTTT. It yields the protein CASSLRGALADTQYF.

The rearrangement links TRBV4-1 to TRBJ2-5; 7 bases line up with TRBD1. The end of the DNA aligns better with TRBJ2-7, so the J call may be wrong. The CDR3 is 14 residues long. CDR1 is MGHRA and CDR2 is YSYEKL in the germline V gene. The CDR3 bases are TGCGCCAGCAGACTTTTCACAGGGGTCGACGAGCAGTACTTC. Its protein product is CASRLFTGVDEQYF.

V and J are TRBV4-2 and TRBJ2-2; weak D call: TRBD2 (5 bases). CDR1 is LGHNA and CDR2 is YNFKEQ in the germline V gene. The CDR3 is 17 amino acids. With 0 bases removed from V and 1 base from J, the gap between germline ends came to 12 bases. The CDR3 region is CASSQENGMGNTGELFF. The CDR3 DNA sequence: TGTGCCAGCAGCCAAGAAAACGGGATGGGGAACACCGGGGAGCTGTTTTTT.

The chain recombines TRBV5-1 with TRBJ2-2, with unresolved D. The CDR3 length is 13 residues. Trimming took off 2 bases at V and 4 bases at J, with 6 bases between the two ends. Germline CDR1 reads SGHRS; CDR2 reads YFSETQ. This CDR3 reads CASSLLTTGELFF. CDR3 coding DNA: TGCGCCAGCAGCTTACTAACCACCGGGGAGCTGTTTTTT. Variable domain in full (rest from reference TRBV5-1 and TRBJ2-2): KAGVTQTPRYLIKTRGQQVTLSCSPISGHRSVSWYQQTPGQGLQFLFEYFSETQRNKGNFPGRFSGRQFSNSRSEMNVSTLELGDSALYLCASSLLTTGELFFGEGSRLTVL.

The CDR3 region is CASSGLASNTGELFF. CDR3 DNA sequence: TGTGCCAGCAGTGGACTAGCGTCGAACACCGGGGAGCTGTTTTTT. This sequence joins TRBV2 and TRBJ2-2; 8 bases align to TRBD2. CDR1 is SNHLY, CDR2 FYNNEI, per germline. The V and J ends lost 4 bases and 0 bases, in that order; junction bases with no gene match: 1. The CDR3 sequence is 15 residues long.

The CDR3 nucleotides read TGTGCCAGCAGCTTATCAGGGGACCAGCCCCAGCATTTT. Amino acid sequence: CASSLSGDQPQHF. The rearrangement links TRBV7-3 to TRBJ1-5; a weak D match, TRBD1 (6 bases). CDR3 size: 13 residues. V was pared by 2 bases and J by 7 bases, with 9 bases between. CDR1 and CDR2 from the germline V gene are SGHTA and FQGTGA.

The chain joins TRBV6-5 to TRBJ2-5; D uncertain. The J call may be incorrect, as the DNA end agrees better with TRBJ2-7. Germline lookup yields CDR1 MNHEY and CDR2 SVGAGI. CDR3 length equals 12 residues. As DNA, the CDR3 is TGTGCCAGCAGTTACTCGCTGGGCGAGCAGTACTTC. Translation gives CASSYSLGEQYF.

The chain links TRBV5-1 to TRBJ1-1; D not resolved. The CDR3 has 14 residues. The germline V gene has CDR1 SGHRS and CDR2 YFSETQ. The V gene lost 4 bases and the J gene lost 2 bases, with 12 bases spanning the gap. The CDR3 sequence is CASSLEWSNTEAFF. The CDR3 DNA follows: TGCGCCAGCAGCCTGGAATGGAGTAACACTGAAGCTTTCTTT.

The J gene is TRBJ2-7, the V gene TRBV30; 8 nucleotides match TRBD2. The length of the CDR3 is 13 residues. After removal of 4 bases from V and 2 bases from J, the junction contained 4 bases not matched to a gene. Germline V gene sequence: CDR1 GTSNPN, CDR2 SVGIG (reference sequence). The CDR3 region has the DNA TGTGCCTGGACGGGGGGGACCGCCTACGAGCAGTACTTC. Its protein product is CAWTGGTAYEQYF.

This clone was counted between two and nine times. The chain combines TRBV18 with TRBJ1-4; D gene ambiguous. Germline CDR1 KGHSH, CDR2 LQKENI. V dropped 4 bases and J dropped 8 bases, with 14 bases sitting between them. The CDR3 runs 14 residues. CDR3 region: CASSRERRAEKLFF. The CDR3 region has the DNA TGTGCCAGCTCACGGGAGAGGAGGGCCGAAAAACTGTTTTTT.

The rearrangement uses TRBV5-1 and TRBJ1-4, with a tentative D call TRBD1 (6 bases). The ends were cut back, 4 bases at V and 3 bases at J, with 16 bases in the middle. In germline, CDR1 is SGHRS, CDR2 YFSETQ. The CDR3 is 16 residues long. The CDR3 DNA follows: TGCGCCAGCAGCCAACAGGGTTTGGGGGCTAATGAAAAACTGTTTTTT. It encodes CASSQQGLGANEKLFF.

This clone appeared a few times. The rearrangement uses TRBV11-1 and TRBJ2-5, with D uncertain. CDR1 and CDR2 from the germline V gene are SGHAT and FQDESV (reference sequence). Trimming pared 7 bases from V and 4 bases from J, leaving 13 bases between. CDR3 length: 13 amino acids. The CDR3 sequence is CASTHAGRETQYF. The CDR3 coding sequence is TGTGCCAGCACCCACGCAGGTAGAGAGACCCAGTACTTC.

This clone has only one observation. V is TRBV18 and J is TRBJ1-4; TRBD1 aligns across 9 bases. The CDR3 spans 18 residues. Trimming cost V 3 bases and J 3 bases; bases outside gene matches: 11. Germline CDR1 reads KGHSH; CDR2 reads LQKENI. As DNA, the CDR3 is TGTGCCAGCTCACCTTTCCAACAGGGGGCGGCAGCTAATGAAAAACTGTTTTTT. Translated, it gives CASSPFQQGAAANEKLFF.

CDR3 sequence: CASSPTSGENTGELFF. The CDR3 nucleotides read TGTGCCAGCAGCCCAACTAGCGGGGAGAACACCGGGGAGCTGTTTTTT. The V gene is TRBV11-2, the J gene TRBJ2-2, with 10 bases aligning to TRBD2. The CDR3 extends over 16 amino acids. In germline, CDR1 is SGHAT, CDR2 FQNNGV. The J segment lost 1 base and the V segment lost 5 bases, leaving 4 bases of the junction unmatched.

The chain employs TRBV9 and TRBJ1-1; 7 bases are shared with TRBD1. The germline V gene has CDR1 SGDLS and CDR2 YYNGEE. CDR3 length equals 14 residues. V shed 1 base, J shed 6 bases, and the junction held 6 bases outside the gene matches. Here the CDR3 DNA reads TGTGCCAGCAGCGTACAGGGGGTTGGCGCTGAAGCTTTCTTT. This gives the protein CASSVQGVGAEAFF.

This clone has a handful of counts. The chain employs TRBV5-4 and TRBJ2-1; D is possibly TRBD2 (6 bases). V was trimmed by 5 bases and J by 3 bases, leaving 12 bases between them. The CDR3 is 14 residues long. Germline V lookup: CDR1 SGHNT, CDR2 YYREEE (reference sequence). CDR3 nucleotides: TGTGCCAGCAGGATCGATAGCGGCTACAATGAGCAGTTCTTC. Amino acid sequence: CASRIDSGYNEQFF.